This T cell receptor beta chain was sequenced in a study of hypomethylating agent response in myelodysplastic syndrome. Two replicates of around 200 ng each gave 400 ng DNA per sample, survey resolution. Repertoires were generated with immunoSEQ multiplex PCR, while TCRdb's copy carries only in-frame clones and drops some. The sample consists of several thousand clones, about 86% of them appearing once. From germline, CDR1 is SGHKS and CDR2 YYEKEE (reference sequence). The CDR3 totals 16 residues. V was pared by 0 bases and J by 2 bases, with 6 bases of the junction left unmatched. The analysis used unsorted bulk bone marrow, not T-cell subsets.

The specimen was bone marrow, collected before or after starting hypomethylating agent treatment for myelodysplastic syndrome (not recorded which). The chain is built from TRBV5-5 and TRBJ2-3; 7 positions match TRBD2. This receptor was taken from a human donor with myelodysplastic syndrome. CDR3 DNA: TGTGCCAGCAGCTTGGCCGACGGGGGGTTCACAGATACGCAGTATTTT. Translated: CASSLADGGFTDTQYF.